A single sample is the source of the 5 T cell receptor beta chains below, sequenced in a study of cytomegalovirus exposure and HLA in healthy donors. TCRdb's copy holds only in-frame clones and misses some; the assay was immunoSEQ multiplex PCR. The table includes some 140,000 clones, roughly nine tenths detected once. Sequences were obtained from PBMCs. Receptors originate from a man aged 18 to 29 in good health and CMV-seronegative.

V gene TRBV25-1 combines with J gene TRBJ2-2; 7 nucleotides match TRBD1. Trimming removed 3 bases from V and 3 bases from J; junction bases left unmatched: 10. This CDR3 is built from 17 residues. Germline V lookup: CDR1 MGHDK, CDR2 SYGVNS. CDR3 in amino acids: CASSDLAGTAYTGELFF. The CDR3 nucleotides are TGTGCCAGCAGTGATCTGGCCGGGACAGCCTACACCGGGGAGCTGTTTTTT.

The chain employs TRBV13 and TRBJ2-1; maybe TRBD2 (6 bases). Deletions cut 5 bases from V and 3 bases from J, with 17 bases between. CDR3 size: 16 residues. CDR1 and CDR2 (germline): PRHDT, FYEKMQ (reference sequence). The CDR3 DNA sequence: TGTGCCAGCAGCGTCACTAGCATGAGTGGCTACAATGAGCAGTTCTTC. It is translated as CASSVTSMSGYNEQFF.

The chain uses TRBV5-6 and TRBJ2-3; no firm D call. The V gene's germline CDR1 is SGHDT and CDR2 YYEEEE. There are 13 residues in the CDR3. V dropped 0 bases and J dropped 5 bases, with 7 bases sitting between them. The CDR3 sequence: CASSLGLEDTQYF. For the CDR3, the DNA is TGTGCCAGCAGCTTGGGGCTTGAAGATACGCAGTATTTT.

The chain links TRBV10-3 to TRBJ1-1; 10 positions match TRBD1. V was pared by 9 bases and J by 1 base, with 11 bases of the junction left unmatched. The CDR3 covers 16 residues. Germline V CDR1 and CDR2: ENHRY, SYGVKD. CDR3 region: CAITNRDRGANTEAFF. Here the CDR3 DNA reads TGTGCCATAACCAACCGGGACAGGGGAGCGAACACTGAAGCTTTCTTT.

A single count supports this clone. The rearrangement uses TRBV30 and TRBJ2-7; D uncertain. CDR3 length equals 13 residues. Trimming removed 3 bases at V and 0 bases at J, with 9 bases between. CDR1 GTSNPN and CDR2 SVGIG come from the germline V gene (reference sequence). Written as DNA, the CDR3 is TGTGCCTGGAGAGGTGGCGGCTCCTACGAGCAGTACTTC. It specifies CAWRGGGSYEQYF.